Each of the 30 T cell receptor beta chains below was sequenced from the same sample in a study of radiotherapy plus CTLA-4 blockade in lung cancer. Using immunoSEQ multiplex PCR, the repertoire was profiled, and TCRdb retains in-frame clones only, with some absent. This table has about 78,000 clones, approximately 83% appearing once. This specimen consisted of peripheral blood, obtained from a patient treated with radiotherapy plus ipilimumab. These receptors all stem from a human donor with non-small cell lung cancer who had a partial response to radiotherapy plus ipilimumab.

This chain joins TRBV28 and TRBJ1-2, with 8 nucleotides matching TRBD1. The CDR3 covers 14 residues. J was trimmed by 4 bases and V by 2 bases; bases with no gene match: 3. Germline V gives CDR1 MDHEN, CDR2 SYDVKM. CDR3 amino acids: CASSLQGAFYGYTF. The CDR3 region has the DNA TGTGCCAGCAGTTTACAGGGGGCCTTCTATGGCTACACCTTC.

The chain combines TRBV6-1 with TRBJ2-7, with TRBD2 identical over 8 bases. From germline, CDR1 is MNHNS and CDR2 SASEGT. The CDR3 sequence is 14 residues long. The trim removed 10 bases at V and 6 bases at J, leaving 14 bases unmatched. In DNA, the CDR3 is TGTGCCACCAAACCGACCGGGAGGGTATTCGAGCAGTACGTC. Protein sequence: CATKPTGRVFEQYV.

The chain joins TRBV7-9 to TRBJ1-6, with 7 bases fitting TRBD1. In germline, CDR1 is SEHNR, CDR2 FQNEAQ (reference sequence). Trimming removed 5 bases from V and 10 bases from J; junction bases left unmatched: 17. This CDR3 is 17 amino acids long. CDR3 nucleotides: TGTGCCAGCAGCCCGTCATCCGGGGTACAGGGGAGGTCACCCCTCCACTTT. This codes for CASSPSSGVQGRSPLHF.

This clone was recorded a few times. The gene calls are TRBV7-2 and TRBJ2-7; possibly TRBD1 for D (6 bases). CDR3 size: 14 residues. The V end lost 5 bases, the J end lost 0 bases, and 11 bases lay between the germline ends. CDR1 and CDR2 (germline): SGHTA, FQGNSA. CDR3 DNA: TGTGCCAGCAGCCTTACAGGGATCTCCTACGAGCAGTACGTC. As protein: CASSLTGISYEQYV.

This chain joins TRBV18 and TRBJ1-2; D perhaps matches TRBD1 (5 bases). CDR3 length: 14 residues. V lost 0 bases and J lost 7, with 12 bases in between. CDR1 is KGHSH and CDR2 is LQKENI in the germline V gene. CDR3 in amino acids: CASSPPSTGGGYTF. CDR3 bases: TGTGCCAGCTCACCACCTTCCACAGGCGGTGGCTACACCTTC.

The genes are TRBV9 and TRBJ2-4; the match to TRBD2 covers 12 bases. CDR1 and CDR2 from the germline V gene are SGDLS and YYNGEE. CDR3 length: 14 residues. J was trimmed by 6 bases and V by 4 bases; bases with no gene match: 2. The CDR3 region is CASSTGLAGNIQYF. For the CDR3, the DNA is TGTGCCAGCAGCACGGGACTAGCGGGAAACATTCAGTACTTC.

The chain combines TRBV28 with TRBJ2-7; maybe TRBD1 (6 bases). The germline gives CDR1 MDHEN, CDR2 SYDVKM. V gave up 5 bases and J gave up 6 bases, with 8 bases separating them. The CDR3 spans 11 residues. The CDR3 DNA reads TGTGCCAGCAGTACGACAGGCGAGCAGTACGTC. This encodes CASSTTGEQYV.

The chain couples TRBV27 to TRBJ1-6; 11 bases map to TRBD1. Germline CDR1 reads MNHEY; CDR2 reads SMNVEV (reference sequence). Trimming at V came to 5 bases and at J to 10 bases, leaving 4 bases not matched to a gene. The CDR3 covers 14 residues. Here the CDR3 DNA reads TGTGCCAGCAGTCTCGGACAGGGGGCCTCACCCCTCCACTTT. Translated: CASSLGQGASPLHF.

The chain is built from TRBV28 and TRBJ1-2, with 7 bases fitting TRBD1. This CDR3 spans 13 amino acids. V was clipped by 8 bases and J by 2 bases; unmatched bases: 5. Looked up from germline, CDR1 is MDHEN and CDR2 is SYDVKM. In DNA, the CDR3 is TGTGCCAGCGGACAGGCCCGAAACTATGGCTACACCTTC. Translating gives CASGQARNYGYTF.

The V gene is TRBV9, the J gene TRBJ2-4, with a tentative D call TRBD1 (5 bases). Germline-derived CDR1 and CDR2 are SGDLS and YYNGEE. The CDR3 has 15 amino acids. V was clipped by 4 bases and J by 8 bases, with 19 bases between them. CDR3 protein: CASSPSGWFTDIQYF. The CDR3 region has the DNA TGTGCCAGCAGCCCCTCAGGGTGGTTTACGGACATTCAGTACTTC.

The chain couples TRBV5-1 to TRBJ2-3; 10 bases line up with TRBD2. Germline values: CDR1 SGHRS, CDR2 YFSETQ. J lost 0 bases, V lost 4 bases, and 8 bases had no gene match. The CDR3 sequence is 17 residues long. The CDR3 DNA sequence: TGCGCCAGCAGCCCCCCACTAGCGGGGTTTAGCACAGATACGCAGTATTTT. Amino acids: CASSPPLAGFSTDTQYF.

The DNA of the CDR3 is TGTGCCAGCAGCGCCCCGGGAGGGGCTAGGACCTACGAGCAGTACTTC. Protein sequence: CASSAPGGARTYEQYF. The chain is built from TRBV2 and TRBJ2-7; 8 positions agree with TRBD2. The CDR3 length is 16 residues. Trimming cost V 6 bases and J 2 bases; bases outside gene matches: 12. Germline lookup yields CDR1 SNHLY and CDR2 FYNNEI.

This clone was seen a few times. The chain uses TRBV11-2 and TRBJ2-7, with 7 bases fitting TRBD1. Trimming cost V 1 base and J 3 bases; bases outside gene matches: 3. This CDR3 spans 14 amino acids. Per germline, CDR1 SGHAT and CDR2 FQNNGV. The CDR3 region has the DNA TGTGCCAGCAGCTTAGGGGGACAGTTCTACGAGCAGTACTTC. Protein product: CASSLGGQFYEQYF.

The rearrangement links TRBV21-1 to TRBJ1-2; TRBD1 was called by the table and not checked on the DNA. TRBV21-1 is shown as a pseudogene. The CDR3 covers 15 residues. CDR3 amino acids: CASSSPDRRNYGYTF. The CDR3 DNA reads TGTGCCAGCAGCAGCCCTGACAGAAGAAACTATGGCTACACCTTC.

CDR3 loop: CASSWRDVSNQPQHF. The DNA for the CDR3 is TGCGCCAGCAGTTGGCGGGACGTTAGCAATCAGCCCCAGCATTTT. The V and J genes are TRBV4-1 and TRBJ1-5; TRBD1 might be the D (5 bases). The V gene lost 6 bases and the J gene lost 0 bases, with 12 bases spanning the gap. Looked up from germline, CDR1 is MGHRA and CDR2 is YSYEKL. This CDR3 has 15 residues.

This rearrangement joins TRBV5-5 to TRBJ1-2; no reliable D call. CDR1 is SGHKS and CDR2 is YYEKEE in the germline V gene (reference sequence). V lost 0 bases and J lost 4, with 4 bases in between. This CDR3 comprises 12 residues. The CDR3 sequence is CASSLDGYGYTF. CDR3 nucleotide sequence: TGTGCCAGCAGCTTGGACGGCTATGGCTACACCTTC.

J is TRBJ1-5 and V is TRBV27; 8 positions agree with TRBD1. The germline CDR1 and CDR2 sequences are MNHEY and SMNVEV (reference sequence). Trimming took 5 bases from V and 5 from J; bases not matched to a gene: 2. The CDR3 has 13 residues. CDR3 coding DNA: TGTGCCAGCAGTGGACAGGGCGATCAGCCCCAGCATTTT. Its protein product is CASSGQGDQPQHF.

In DNA form, the CDR3 reads TGTGCCAGCAGCTTAGCGGTGGCTAGCACAGATACGCAGTATTTT. Translated, it gives CASSLAVASTDTQYF. J is TRBJ2-3 and V is TRBV7-9; D gene unclear. Deletions cut 0 bases from V and 0 bases from J, with 7 bases between. CDR1 and CDR2 (germline): SEHNR, FQNEAQ (reference sequence). The length of the CDR3 is 15 residues.

V usage is TRBV28 and J usage is TRBJ1-4; D unclear. Germline CDR1 MDHEN, CDR2 SYDVKM. The V end lost 4 bases, the J end lost 0 bases, and 6 bases lay between the germline ends. The CDR3 sequence is 14 residues long. The CDR3 region has the DNA TGTGCCAGCAGTTCCTATACAACTAATGAAAAACTGTTTTTT. Its protein product is CASSSYTTNEKLFF.

This clone was counted a few times. The chain employs TRBV19 and TRBJ1-5, with TRBD1 matching 10 bases. Germline-derived CDR1 and CDR2 are LNHDA and SQIVND (reference sequence). The CDR3 is 12 amino acids. The J segment lost 12 bases and the V segment lost 5 bases, leaving 4 bases of the junction unmatched. CDR3 protein: CASSGRTGGQHF. The CDR3 nucleotides are TGTGCCAGTAGTGGGCGGACAGGGGGCCAGCATTTT.

The chain is built from TRBV28 and TRBJ1-5, with TRBD1 identical over 7 bases. Per the germline V gene, CDR1 is MDHEN and CDR2 is SYDVKM. The CDR3 runs 15 residues. Trimming took 6 bases from V and 6 from J; bases not matched to a gene: 11. CDR3: CASRSKGAPGQPQHF. DNA for the CDR3: TGTGCCAGCAGGTCTAAGGGGGCTCCCGGTCAGCCCCAGCATTTT. Full variable domain (remainder filled in from reference TRBV28 and TRBJ1-5): DVKVTQSSRYLVKRTGEKVFLECVQDMDHENMFWYRQDPGLGLRLIYFSYDVKMKEKGDIPEGYSVSREKKERFSLILESASTNQTSMYLCASRSKGAPGQPQHFGDGTRLSIL.

The V gene is TRBV18, the J gene TRBJ1-2, with 7 bases matching TRBD1. Germline V CDR1 and CDR2: KGHSH, LQKENI. V dropped 4 bases and J dropped 9; count of bases not matched to a gene: 8. The CDR3 is made up of 13 amino acids. As DNA, the CDR3 is TGTGCCAGCTCACTAGGACAGGAATCTAGCTACACCTTC. It encodes CASSLGQESSYTF.

CDR3 in amino acids: CASSQEVNRGETQYF. The CDR3 DNA sequence: TGCGCCAGCAGCCAAGAAGTGAATAGGGGAGAGACCCAGTACTTC. The rearrangement uses TRBV4-1 and TRBJ2-5, with TRBD1 as a possible D gene (5 bases). There are 15 residues in the CDR3. Between the trimmed V and J ends, which lost 0 bases and 4 bases, there was a span of 12 bases. Germline CDR1 reads MGHRA; CDR2 reads YSYEKL.

The table lists this clone with a count of one. The V and J genes are TRBV7-8 and TRBJ1-1, with 10 positions matching TRBD1. The CDR3 has 15 residues. CDR1 is SGHVS and CDR2 is FQNEAQ in the germline V gene. The ends lost 6 bases at V and 7 bases at J; junction bases unmatched: 11. The CDR3 spells CASSPRTGGKSEAFF. DNA of the CDR3: TGTGCCAGCAGTCCTCGGACAGGGGGAAAGAGTGAAGCTTTCTTT.

The rearrangement joins TRBV28 to TRBJ2-1; 8 nucleotides match TRBD2. Unmatched junction bases numbered 18, after V lost 7 bases and J lost 10 bases. There are 16 residues in the CDR3. Germline assignment: CDR1 MDHEN and CDR2 SYDVKM. DNA of the CDR3: TGTGCCAGCATTTCTCAGGGACTAGGAGGTGTATGGGAGCAGTTCTTC. Translation gives CASISQGLGGVWEQFF. The full variable domain, its missing parts supplied by reference TRBV28 and TRBJ2-1, is DVKVTQSSRYLVKRTGEKVFLECVQDMDHENMFWYRQDPGLGLRLIYFSYDVKMKEKGDIPEGYSVSREKKERFSLILESASTNQTSMYLCASISQGLGGVWEQFFGPGTRLTVL.

This clone was counted between two and nine times. The chain carries TRBV10-3 and TRBJ1-3; TRBD1 matches 7 bases. The CDR3 length is 13 residues. The trim removed 11 bases at V and 3 bases at J, leaving 7 bases unmatched. Germline lookup yields CDR1 ENHRY and CDR2 SYGVKD. This chain's CDR3 is CASSRGNGNTIYF. The DNA for the CDR3 is TGTGCCTCCTCCAGGGGGAATGGAAACACCATATATTTT.

The rearrangement uses TRBV28 and TRBJ1-2, with D perhaps TRBD1 (5 bases). The CDR3 extends over 14 amino acids. Germline loops: CDR1 MDHEN, CDR2 SYDVKM. The V end was cut by 3 bases, the J end by 4 bases, with 12 bases between. CDR3 in amino acids: CASSFQQVPYGYTF. The CDR3 DNA reads as TGTGCCAGCAGTTTTCAACAGGTCCCCTATGGCTACACCTTC.

This chain connects TRBV28 to TRBJ1-1; 7 nucleotides agree with TRBD1. J gave up 4 bases and V 6 bases, and 20 bases lay outside the gene matches. This CDR3 spans 18 amino acids. Per the germline V gene, CDR1 is MDHEN and CDR2 is SYDVKM. In DNA form, the CDR3 reads TGTGCCAGCAGCAAAGCCCCAAAATACAGGGGATTCAGCACTGAAGCTTTCTTT. It yields the protein CASSKAPKYRGFSTEAFF.

This clone has a single count. This chain uses TRBV6-1 with TRBJ1-2; 8 bases fit TRBD1. The CDR3 is made up of 13 amino acids. J lost 7 bases, V lost 2 bases, and 3 bases had no gene match. Germline CDR1 is MNHNS and CDR2 is SASEGT. In DNA form, the CDR3 reads TGTGCCAGCAGTGAAACAGGGGGGGTTGGCTACACCTTC. Protein product: CASSETGGVGYTF.

The sample holds a few counts of this clone. The gene calls are TRBV27 and TRBJ1-1; D is possibly TRBD1 (5 bases). Germline CDR1 reads MNHEY; CDR2 reads SMNVEV (reference sequence). The CDR3 consists of 13 residues. With 3 bases removed from V and 7 bases from J, the gap between germline ends came to 12 bases. CDR3 residues: CASSFGAGNEAFF. CDR3 in DNA: TGTGCCAGCAGTTTTGGGGCAGGGAATGAAGCTTTCTTT.